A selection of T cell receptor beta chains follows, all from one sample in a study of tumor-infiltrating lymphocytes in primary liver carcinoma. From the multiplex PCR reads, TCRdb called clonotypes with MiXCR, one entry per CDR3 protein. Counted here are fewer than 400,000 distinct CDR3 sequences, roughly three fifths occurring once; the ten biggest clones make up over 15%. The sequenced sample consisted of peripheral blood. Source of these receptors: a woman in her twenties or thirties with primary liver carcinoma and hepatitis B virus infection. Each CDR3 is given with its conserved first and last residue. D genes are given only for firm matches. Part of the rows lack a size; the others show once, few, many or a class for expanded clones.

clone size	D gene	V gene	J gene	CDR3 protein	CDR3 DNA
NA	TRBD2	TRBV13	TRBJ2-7	CASSSPGLVLHEQYF	TGTGCCAGCAGCTCCCCCGGACTAGTGCTCCACGAGCAGTACTTC
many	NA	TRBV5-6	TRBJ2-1	CASSRGSSYNEQFF	TGCGCCAGCAGCCGGGGGAGCTCCTACAATGAGCAGTTCTTC
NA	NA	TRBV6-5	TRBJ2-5	CASSSRDSLRRGTQYF	TGTGCCAGCAGTTCCCGGGACAGTCTAAGGCGGGGGACCCAGTACTTC
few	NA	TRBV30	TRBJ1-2	CAWSGAGGYTF	TGTGCCTGGAGTGGAGCGGGCGGCTACACCTTC
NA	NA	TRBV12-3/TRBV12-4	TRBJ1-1	CASSARGLPEAFF	TGTGCCAGCAGTGCCAGGGGTTTACCTGAAGCTTTCTTT
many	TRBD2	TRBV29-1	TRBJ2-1	CSGEGRASNEQFF	TGCAGCGGGGAGGGTAGGGCTAGCAATGAGCAGTTCTTC
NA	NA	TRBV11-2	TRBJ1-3	CASTSWGHSGNTIYF	TGTGCCAGCACCTCCTGGGGCCACTCTGGAAACACCATATATTTT
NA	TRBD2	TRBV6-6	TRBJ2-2	CASLSGRVTRELFF	TGTGCCAGTCTTAGCGGGAGGGTTACCAGGGAGCTGTTTTTT
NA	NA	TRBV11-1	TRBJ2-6	CATSLLGIPGGNVLTF	TGTGCCACTAGCTTATTGGGGATCCCTGGGGGCAACGTCCTGACTTTC
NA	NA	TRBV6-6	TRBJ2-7	CASSRRDAGRSEQYF	TGTGCCAGCAGTAGACGGGACGCAGGACGGAGCGAGCAGTACTTC
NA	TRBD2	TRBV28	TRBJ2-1	CASSPPMGSGGNEQFF	TGTGCCAGCAGTCCCCCGATGGGTAGCGGGGGCAATGAGCAGTTCTTC
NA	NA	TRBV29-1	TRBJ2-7	CSALRTGSTEQYF	TGCAGCGCCCTACGGACCGGATCTACCGAGCAGTACTTC
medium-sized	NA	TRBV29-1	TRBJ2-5	CSVGTTGFQETQYF	TGCAGCGTTGGTACTACAGGTTTCCAAGAGACCCAGTACTTC
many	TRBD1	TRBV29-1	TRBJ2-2	CSVAANAGGSGELFF	TGCAGCGTTGCCGCAAACGCAGGGGGCTCCGGGGAGCTGTTTTTT
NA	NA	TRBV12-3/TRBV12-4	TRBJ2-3	CVSSFRQSNQPQYF	TGTGTCAGCAGTTTCCGGCAGTCCAATCAGCCCCAGTATTTT
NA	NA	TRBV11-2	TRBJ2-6	CASSFSSGANALTF	TGTGCCAGCAGTTTTAGCTCTGGGGCCAACGCCCTGACTTTC
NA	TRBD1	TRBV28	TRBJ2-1	CASMSHLDRTGVLDEQFF	TGCGCCAGTATGTCTCATTTGGATCGGACAGGGGTTCTGGATGAGCAGTTCTTC
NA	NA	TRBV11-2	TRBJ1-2	CASSLEHQGHGYTF	TGTGCCAGCAGCTTAGAGCATCAGGGTCATGGCTACACCTTT
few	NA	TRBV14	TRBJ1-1	CASSQDRGPNTEAFF	TGTGCCAGCAGCCAAGATCGAGGTCCGAACACTGAAGCTTTCTTT
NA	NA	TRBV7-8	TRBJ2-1	CASSLLMGGQLYNEQFF	TGTGCCAGCAGCTTATTAATGGGGGGACAGTTATACAATGAGCAGTTCTTC
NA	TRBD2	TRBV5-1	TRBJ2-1	CASSREVAGGNEQFF	TGCGCCAGCAGCCGGGAGGTAGCGGGAGGCAATGAGCAGTTCTTC
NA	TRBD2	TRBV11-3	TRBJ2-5	CASSSMTSGRPHETQYF	TGTGCCAGCAGCTCCATGACTAGCGGGAGGCCTCATGAGACCCAGTACTTC
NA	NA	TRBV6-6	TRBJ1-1	CASSIGGTTEAFF	TGTGCCAGCAGTATAGGGGGGACTACTGAAGCTTTCTTT
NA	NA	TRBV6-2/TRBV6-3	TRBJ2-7	CACTRTGGPYEQYF	TGTGCCTGCACCAGAACAGGAGGCCCCTACGAGCAGTACTTC
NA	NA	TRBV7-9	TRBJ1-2	CASSLGGGDRGYTF	TGTGCCAGCAGTTTAGGAGGAGGGGATCGAGGCTACACCTTC
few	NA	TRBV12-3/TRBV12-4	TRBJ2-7	CASRQYTGPNYEQYF	TGTGCCAGCAGGCAATACACAGGGCCAAACTACGAGCAGTACTTC
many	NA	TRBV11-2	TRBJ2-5	CASSVPGLKTQYF	TGTGCCAGCAGCGTCCCAGGGTTAAAGACCCAGTACTTC
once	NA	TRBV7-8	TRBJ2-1	CASSGLRLCNEQFF	TGTGCCAGCTCGGGTCTGAGGCTCTGCAATGAGCAGTTCTTC
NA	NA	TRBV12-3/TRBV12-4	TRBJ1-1	CASSFGGRAEAFF	TGTGCCAGTAGTTTTGGGGGTCGGGCTGAAGCTTTCTTT
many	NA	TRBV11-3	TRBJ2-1	CASSQLIRWDEQFF	TGTGCCAGCAGCCAACTAATTAGATGGGATGAGCAGTTCTTC
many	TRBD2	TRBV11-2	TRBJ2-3	CASRIGAGRADWDTQYF	TGTGCCAGCAGGATTGGGGCCGGGAGGGCCGATTGGGATACGCAGTATTTT
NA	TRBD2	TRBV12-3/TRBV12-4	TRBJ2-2	CAGSWGGGRNGELFF	TGTGCCGGCAGCTGGGGAGGCGGGAGGAACGGGGAGCTGTTTTTT
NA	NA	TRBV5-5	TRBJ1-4	CASSLGTARSGKLFF	TGTGCCAGCAGCTTGGGGACAGCCAGGTCCGGAAAACTGTTTTTT
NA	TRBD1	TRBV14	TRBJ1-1	CASIQDPTGVNTEAFF	TGTGCCAGCATCCAAGATCCGACAGGGGTGAACACTGAAGCTTTCTTT
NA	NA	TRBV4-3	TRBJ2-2	CASSQGDYTWGLFF	TGCGCCAGCAGCCAAGGTGACTACACCTGGGGGCTGTTTTTT
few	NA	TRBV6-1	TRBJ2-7	CASSESWLAYEQYF	TGTGCCAGCAGTGAAAGCTGGCTAGCCTACGAGCAGTACTTC
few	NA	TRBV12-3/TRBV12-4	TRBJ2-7	CVSSLVIGAREQYF	TGTGTCAGCAGTTTAGTTATTGGAGCCCGAGAGCAGTACTTC
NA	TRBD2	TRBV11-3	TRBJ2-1	CASSLDFGRDRNEQFF	TGTGCCAGCAGCTTAGATTTCGGGAGGGACCGCAATGAGCAGTTCTTC
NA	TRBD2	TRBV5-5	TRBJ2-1	CASLNSGSSSYNEQFF	TGTGCCAGCCTTAATAGCGGGAGTAGTTCCTACAATGAGCAGTTCTTC
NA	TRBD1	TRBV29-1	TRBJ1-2	CSAVGQDYGYTF	TGCAGCGCCGTAGGACAGGACTATGGCTACACCTTC
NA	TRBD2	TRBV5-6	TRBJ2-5	CTSSLVTSGRGSETQYF	TGTACCAGCAGCTTGGTAACGAGCGGGAGGGGGTCAGAGACCCAGTACTTC
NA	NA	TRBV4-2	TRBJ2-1	CASSQVARGPYQDNEQIF	TGTGCCAGCAGCCAAGTGGCGAGAGGGCCCTATCAAGACAATGAGCAGATCTTC
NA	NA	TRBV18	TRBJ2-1	CASSPLAEQFF	TGTGCCAGCTCACCTTTAGCTGAGCAGTTCTTC
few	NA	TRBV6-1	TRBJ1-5	CATCVTAGNQPQHF	TGTGCCACATGTGTAACCGCAGGCAATCAGCCCCAGCATTTT
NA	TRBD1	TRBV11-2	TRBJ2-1	CASSPRPGQGPKDEEFF	TGCGCCAGCAGCCCAAGACCGGGACAGGGGCCCAAGGATGAGGAGTTCTTC
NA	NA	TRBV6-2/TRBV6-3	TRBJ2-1	CASSMGPHNEQFF	TGTGCCAGCAGTATGGGACCCCACAATGAGCAGTTCTTC
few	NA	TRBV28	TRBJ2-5	CASSLRAGGTQYF	TGTGCCAGCAGTTTAAGGGCAGGAGGGACCCAGTACTTC
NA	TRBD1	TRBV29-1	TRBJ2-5	CGPQGDAGTAHLETQYF	TGCGGCCCGCAAGGGGACGCCGGGACAGCGCACCTAGAGACCCAGTACTTC
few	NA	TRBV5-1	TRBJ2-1	CASSSGSGYGNEQFF	TGCGCCAGCAGCTCCGGTTCCGGGTATGGAAATGAGCAGTTCTTC
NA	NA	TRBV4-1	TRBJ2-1	CASSQELGEQLF	TGCGCCAGCAGCCAAGAGCTAGGTGAGCAGCTCTTC
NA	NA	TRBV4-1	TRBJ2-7	CASGQLGGSEEQYF	TGCGCCAGCGGCCAACTAGGGGGATCTGAGGAGCAGTACTTC
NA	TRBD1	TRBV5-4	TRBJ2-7	CASRNDRGGQYF	TGTGCCAGCAGAAATGACAGGGGCGGGCAGTACTTC
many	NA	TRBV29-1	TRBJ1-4	CSMVRSTNEKLFF	TGCAGCATGGTCCGTTCAACTAATGAAAAACTGTTTTTT
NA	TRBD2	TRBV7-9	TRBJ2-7	CANSRTSGIRSSYEQYF	TGTGCCAACAGCCGTACTAGCGGGATACGGTCCTCCTACGAGCAGTACTTC
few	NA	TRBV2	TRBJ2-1	CASLSHNEQFF	TGTGCCAGCCTCAGCCACAATGAGCAGTTCTTC